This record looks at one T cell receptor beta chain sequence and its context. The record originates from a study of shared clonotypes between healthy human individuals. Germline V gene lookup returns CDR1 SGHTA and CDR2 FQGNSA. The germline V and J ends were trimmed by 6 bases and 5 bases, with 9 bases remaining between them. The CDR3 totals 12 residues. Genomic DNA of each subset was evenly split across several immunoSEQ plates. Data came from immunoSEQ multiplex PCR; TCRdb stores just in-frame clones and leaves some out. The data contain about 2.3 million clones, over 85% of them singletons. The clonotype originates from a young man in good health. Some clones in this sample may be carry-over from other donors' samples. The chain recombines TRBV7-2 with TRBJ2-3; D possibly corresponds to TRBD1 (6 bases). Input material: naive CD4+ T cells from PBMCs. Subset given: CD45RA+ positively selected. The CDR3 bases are TGTGCCAGCAGAAGAGGGGGAGATACGCAGTATTTT. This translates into CASRRGGDTQYF.